Following are 21 T cell receptor beta chains from one sample sequenced in a study of CD8 T cells in ankylosing spondylitis. From the 5' RACE reads, TCRdb called clonotypes with MiXCR, one entry per CDR3 protein. The table includes 150,000 to 200,000 distinct CDR3 sequences, over 10% detected once. The source material was blood, either unsorted or a sorted T cell fraction (not recorded which). The receptors come from a female donor with ankylosing spondylitis or in good health (not recorded which).

V gene TRBV5-8 combines with J gene TRBJ1-6; perhaps TRBD1 as D (5 bases). The CDR3 covers 17 residues. Germline V gene data show CDR1 as SGHTS and CDR2 as YDEGEE. The V gene lost 4 bases and the J gene lost 7 bases, with 21 bases spanning the gap. CDR3 bases: TGTGCCAGCAGCGCCGCCCGAGGGGCCATTAACAATTCACCCCTCCACTTT. This codes for CASSAARGAINNSPLHF. Full variable domain (outside the CDR3, taken from reference TRBV5-8 and TRBJ1-6): EAGVTQSPTHLIKTRGQQATLRCSPISGHTSVYWYQQALGLGLQFLLWYDEGEERNRGNFPPRFSGRQFPNYSSELNVNALELEDSALYLCASSAARGAINNSPLHFGNGTRLTVT.

The V gene is TRBV15, the J gene TRBJ2-1; 12 bases line up with TRBD2. The CDR3 loop spans 20 amino acids. CDR1 and CDR2 from the germline V gene are LNHNV and YYDKDF (reference sequence). The V and J ends lost 0 bases and 1 base, in that order; junction bases with no gene match: 10. The CDR3 reads CATSREELAGGPLSYNEQFF. The CDR3 bases are TGTGCCACCAGCAGAGAGGAGCTAGCGGGAGGGCCGCTATCCTACAATGAGCAGTTCTTC.

This clonotype came up many times. The CDR3 reads CASSLSATGADTQYF. The CDR3 DNA reads TGTGCCAGCAGCTTATCCGCCACAGGGGCAGATACGCAGTATTTT. This chain joins TRBV7-6 and TRBJ2-3, with 7 bases aligning to TRBD1. J gave up 4 bases and V 2 bases, and 6 bases lay outside the gene matches. Germline CDR1 and CDR2: SGHVS and FNYEAQ. The CDR3 has 15 residues.

The genes are TRBV18 and TRBJ2-1; TRBD2 matches 10 bases. J was trimmed by 6 bases and V by 0 bases; bases with no gene match: 5. The CDR3 sequence is 16 residues long. Germline values: CDR1 KGHSH, CDR2 LQKENI. The CDR3 nucleotides are TGTGCCAGCTCACCACCGAATAGCGGGAGGTTCAATGAGCAGTTCTTC. It translates to CASSPPNSGRFNEQFF.

The chain couples TRBV5-4 to TRBJ2-3; a weak D match, TRBD2 (6 bases). This CDR3 contains 15 residues. V was shortened by 4 bases and J by 8 bases, with 20 bases between the two germline ends. Looked up from germline, CDR1 is SGHNT and CDR2 is YYREEE (reference sequence). The CDR3 DNA follows: TGTGCCAGCAGCCGAACGGGGGAGATGGGGGGTACGCAGTATTTT. Its translation: CASSRTGEMGGTQYF.

This clonotype was picked up a small number of times. V gene TRBV6-1 combines with J gene TRBJ1-1; a possible D gene is TRBD1 (6 bases). The germline CDR1 and CDR2 sequences are MNHNS and SASEGT. V lost 2 bases and J 6 bases, leaving 16 bases between the germline ends. The CDR3 runs 15 residues. CDR3 residues: CASSEIGSGDAEAFF. The CDR3 bases are TGTGCCAGCAGTGAAATCGGGTCAGGGGATGCTGAAGCTTTCTTT.

At least ten counts were recorded for this clonotype. The rearrangement uses TRBV11-3 and TRBJ1-1; 9 bases line up with TRBD1. Germline CDR1 SGHNT, CDR2 YENEEA. The length of the CDR3 is 14 residues. J was trimmed by 4 bases and V by 5 bases; bases with no gene match: 5. The DNA of the CDR3 is TGTGCCAGCAGCGATACAGGGGGCCTCACTGAAGCTTTCTTT. It is translated as CASSDTGGLTEAFF.

With regard to this clonotype: A much larger clone differs from this one at a single base, so this may be a read error. The gene calls are TRBV6-2 or TRBV6-3 and TRBJ2-5; tentatively, D is TRBD2 (5 bases). This CDR3 has 16 amino acids. Germline V lookup: CDR1 MNHEY, CDR2 SVGEGT. CDR3 protein: CASSYGMGAYQEPQYF. The CDR3 coding sequence is TGTGCCAGCAGTTACGGGATGGGAGCGTACCAAGAGCCCCAGTACTTC.

This clonotype came up many times. V gene TRBV25-1 combines with J gene TRBJ2-1; D unclear. The CDR3 runs to 11 residues. V was clipped by 4 bases and J by 12 bases, with 10 bases between them. Germline V CDR1 and CDR2: MGHDK, SYGVNS. The CDR3 DNA reads as TGTGCCAGCAGTGCCCAATCATTGCAGTTCTTC. Encoded protein: CASSAQSLQFF.

This clonotype was detected many times. V gene TRBV7-6 combines with J gene TRBJ2-3; D might be TRBD1 or TRBD2, each matching 5 bases. V was clipped by 8 bases and J by 4 bases, with 13 bases between them. CDR1 is SGHVS, CDR2 FNYEAQ, per germline. CDR3 length: 13 residues. The CDR3: CASGPGGADTQYF. As DNA, the CDR3 is TGTGCCAGCGGCCCTGGGGGTGCAGATACGCAGTATTTT.

This clonotype was recorded at least ten times. This chain uses TRBV4-3 with TRBJ1-4; D not resolved. The V end was cut by 1 base, the J end by 0 bases, with 6 bases between. Germline CDR1 LGHNA, CDR2 YSLEER. The CDR3 has 15 residues. The CDR3 sequence is CASSQGFATNEKLFF. DNA for the CDR3: TGCGCCAGCAGCCAAGGATTTGCAACTAATGAAAAACTGTTTTTT.

This clonotype has ten or more counts. The chain has TRBV9 and TRBJ2-5; possible D gene TRBD2, 5 bases. The germline gives CDR1 SGDLS, CDR2 YYNGEE. This CDR3 is 14 amino acids long. V shed 0 bases and J shed 5 bases, with 11 bases lying between them. In DNA, the CDR3 is TGTGCCAGCAGCGTAGAGGACTTTGGGGAGACCCAGTACTTC. This codes for CASSVEDFGETQYF.

This clonotype showed up just a few times. V gene TRBV20-1 combines with J gene TRBJ2-1; 9 positions agree with TRBD2. The J segment lost 3 bases and the V segment lost 0 bases, leaving 9 bases of the junction unmatched. CDR3 length equals 17 residues. Germline CDR1 DFQATT, CDR2 SNEGSKA (reference sequence). The CDR3 region is CSARDSGSGSSYNEQFF. The CDR3 nucleotides are TGCAGTGCTAGAGATTCGGGTAGCGGGAGTAGCTACAATGAGCAGTTCTTC.

This clonotype was found a few times. The chain is built from TRBV6-2 or TRBV6-3 and TRBJ1-1; D possibly corresponds to TRBD1 (6 bases). Germline V gives CDR1 MNHEY, CDR2 SVGEGT. This CDR3 is built from 15 residues. Trimming stripped 0 bases from V and 3 bases from J, with 11 bases between. This CDR3 is CASSYSGGLDTEAFF. The CDR3 nucleotides are TGTGCCAGCAGTTACTCCGGGGGCCTAGACACTGAAGCTTTCTTT.

The rearrangement joins TRBV20-1 to TRBJ1-6; 9 bases match TRBD1. CDR3 length equals 13 residues. From germline, CDR1 is DFQATT and CDR2 SNEGSKA (reference sequence). V gave up 6 bases and J gave up 9 bases; unmatched junction bases: 6. The CDR3 nucleotides are TGCAGTGCACGGGACAGGGAAGGTTCACCCCTCCACTTT. Amino acids: CSARDREGSPLHF.

This clonotype was observed many times. This chain links TRBV4-1 with TRBJ1-2, with D possibly TRBD1 on 5 matching bases. Germline V gene sequence: CDR1 MGHRA, CDR2 YSYEKL. The CDR3 consists of 13 residues. V was clipped by 1 base and J by 7 bases, with 10 bases between them. The CDR3 spells CASSQGGGFGYTF. CDR3 nucleotide sequence: TGCGCCAGCAGCCAAGGGGGGGGATTTGGCTACACCTTC.

This clonotype has ten or more counts. The V call is TRBV9, the J call TRBJ2-1; 9 nucleotides line up with TRBD2. Germline V gene lookup returns CDR1 SGDLS and CDR2 YYNGEE. The CDR3 runs to 16 residues. The V segment lost 4 bases and the J segment 1 base; nucleotides outside the gene matches: 6. The CDR3 loop reads CASSPIAGVSYNEQFF. The CDR3 DNA reads as TGTGCCAGCAGCCCAATAGCGGGAGTATCCTACAATGAGCAGTTCTTC. Using reference TRBV9 and TRBJ2-1 for the parts outside the CDR3, the full variable domain is DSGVTQTPKHLITATGQRVTLRCSPRSGDLSVYWYQQSLDQGLQFLIQYYNGEERAKGNILERFSAQQFPDLHSELNLSSLELGDSALYFCASSPIAGVSYNEQFFGPGTRLTVL.

A few counts support this clonotype. The rearrangement uses TRBV19 and TRBJ2-2; 7 positions match TRBD1. CDR3 length: 14 amino acids. Per the germline V gene, CDR1 is LNHDA and CDR2 is SQIVND (reference sequence). After removal of 6 bases from V and 0 bases from J, the junction contained 1 base not matched to a gene. The CDR3 reads CASRDRTNTGELFF. The CDR3 DNA reads TGTGCCAGTAGGGACAGGACGAACACCGGGGAGCTGTTTTTT.

This clonotype was observed many times. This chain connects TRBV6-2 or TRBV6-3 to TRBJ2-2, with TRBD2 matching over 9 bases. The trim removed 7 bases at V and 3 bases at J, leaving 6 bases unmatched. The CDR3 is 15 residues long. CDR1 MNHEY and CDR2 SVGEGT come from the germline V gene. This CDR3 is CASNTRTSDTGELFF. DNA of the CDR3: TGTGCCAGCAACACCCGGACTAGCGACACCGGGGAGCTGTTTTTT.

The CDR3, as DNA: TGTGCCAGCAGCTTAGAGACAGAGGTAAACTATGGCTACACCTTC. It is translated as CASSLETEVNYGYTF. V gene TRBV7-8 combines with J gene TRBJ1-2; perhaps TRBD1 as D (5 bases). Germline V gene sequence: CDR1 SGHVS, CDR2 FQNEAQ. Trimming stripped 1 base from V and 2 bases from J, with 11 bases between. There are 15 residues in the CDR3.

This clonotype was detected many times. The rearrangement uses TRBV27 and TRBJ2-1, with TRBD2 matching 13 bases. Losses at the gene ends were 3 bases for V and 10 bases for J; bases not matched to a gene: 9. This CDR3 has 16 amino acids. The germline V gene encodes CDR1 MNHEY and CDR2 SMNVEV (reference sequence). The CDR3 sequence is CASSFLLAGGGSEQFF. The CDR3 DNA sequence: TGTGCCAGCAGTTTCCTACTAGCGGGAGGGGGAAGCGAGCAGTTCTTC.